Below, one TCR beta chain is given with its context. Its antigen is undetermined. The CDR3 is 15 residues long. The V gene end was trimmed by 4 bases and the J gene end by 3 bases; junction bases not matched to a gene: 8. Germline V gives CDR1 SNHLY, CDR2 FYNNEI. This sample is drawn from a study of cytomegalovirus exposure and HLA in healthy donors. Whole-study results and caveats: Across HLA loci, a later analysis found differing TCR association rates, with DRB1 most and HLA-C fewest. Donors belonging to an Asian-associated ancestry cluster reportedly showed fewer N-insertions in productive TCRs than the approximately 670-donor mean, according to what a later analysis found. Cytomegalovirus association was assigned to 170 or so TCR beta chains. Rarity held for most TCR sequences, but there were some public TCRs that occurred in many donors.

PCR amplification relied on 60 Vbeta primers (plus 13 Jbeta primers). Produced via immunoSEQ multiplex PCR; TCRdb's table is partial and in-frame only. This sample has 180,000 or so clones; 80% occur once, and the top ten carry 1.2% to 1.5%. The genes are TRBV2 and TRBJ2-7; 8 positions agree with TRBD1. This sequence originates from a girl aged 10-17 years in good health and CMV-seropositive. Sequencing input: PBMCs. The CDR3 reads CASSVSTGGIYEQYF. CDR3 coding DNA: TGTGCCAGCAGTGTTTCTACAGGGGGAATCTACGAGCAGTACTTC. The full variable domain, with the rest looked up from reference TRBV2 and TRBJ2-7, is EPEVTQTPSHQVTQMGQEVILRCVPISNHLYFYWYRQILGQKVEFLVSFYNNEISEKSEIFDDQFSVERPDGSNFTLKIRSTKLEDSAMYFCASSVSTGGIYEQYFGPGTRLTVT.